A selection of T cell receptor beta chains follows, all from one sample in a study of cytomegalovirus exposure and HLA in healthy donors. Method: immunoSEQ multiplex PCR; TCRdb's copy keeps in-frame clones and lacks some. Of some 250,000 clones in the sample, 90% were seen once. What was sequenced was PBMCs. Receptor source: a woman aged 18-29 years in good health and CMV-seronegative. Both conserved end residues are part of each CDR3. Each record gives: CDR3 DNA, CDR3 protein, D gene, V gene, clone size, J gene. D genes are given only for firm matches. The size entry is marked missing in some rows and otherwise reads once, few, many or a size class.

DNA: TGCGCCAGCAGCTTGGGGACGGGGCAAGAGACCCAGTACTTC
CDR3: CASSLGTGQETQYF
D: NA
V: TRBV5-1
size: NA
J: TRBJ2-5

DNA: TGTGCCAGCAGCCAAGATGAAAGCGGGGGGGGAGATACGCAGTATTTT
CDR3: CASSQDESGGGDTQYF
D: TRBD2
V: TRBV4-2
size: once
J: TRBJ2-3

DNA: TGTGCCAGCAGTCTAGGGACAGGGGATGGCTACACCTTC
CDR3: CASSLGTGDGYTF
D: TRBD1
V: TRBV27
size: NA
J: TRBJ1-2

DNA: TGTGCCAGTAGTATGGCAGGGTGGGAGACCCAGTACTTC
CDR3: CASSMAGWETQYF
D: NA
V: TRBV19
size: NA
J: TRBJ2-5

DNA: TGCGCCAGCAGCTCACTCCGGGACAAATCCTCCTACGAGCAGTACTTC
CDR3: CASSSLRDKSSYEQYF
D: NA
V: TRBV5-1
size: NA
J: TRBJ2-7

DNA: TGTGCCAGCAGCTCCGGGGGGGGCCAGTCTGGAAACACCATATATTTT
CDR3: CASSSGGGQSGNTIYF
D: NA
V: TRBV5-4
size: NA
J: TRBJ1-3

DNA: TGTGCCAGTAGCGCGCGGGGGGGCAGCACAGATACGCAGTATTTT
CDR3: CASSARGGSTDTQYF
D: TRBD2
V: TRBV19
size: NA
J: TRBJ2-3

DNA: TGTGCCAGCAGCGTAGAGGGGGACTCCTACGAGCAGTACTTC
CDR3: CASSVEGDSYEQYF
D: NA
V: TRBV9
size: NA
J: TRBJ2-7

DNA: TGTGCCAGCAGTTCCCGGGGGGTCCAGCTCTACAATGAGCAGTTCTTC
CDR3: CASSSRGVQLYNEQFF
D: TRBD2
V: TRBV28
size: NA
J: TRBJ2-1

DNA: TGCAGTGCGCCGAGCGCAGATACGCAGTATTTT
CDR3: CSAPSADTQYF
D: NA
V: TRBV20-1
size: NA
J: TRBJ2-3

DNA: TGTGCCATCAGTGAACGGGGGGGCTTGAACACTGAAGCTTTCTTT
CDR3: CAISERGGLNTEAFF
D: NA
V: TRBV10-3
size: NA
J: TRBJ1-1

DNA: TGTGCCTGGACACCCGGGACAACATACGAGCAGTACTTC
CDR3: CAWTPGTTYEQYF
D: NA
V: TRBV30
size: NA
J: TRBJ2-7

DNA: TGCGCCAGCAGCCACGTGGTGGGGCCCACCGGGGAGCTGTTTTTT
CDR3: CASSHVVGPTGELFF
D: NA
V: TRBV4-1
size: NA
J: TRBJ2-2

DNA: TGTGCCAGCAGCTCCCCGGACAGTGGTACAGATACGCAGTATTTT
CDR3: CASSSPDSGTDTQYF
D: NA
V: TRBV7-6
size: NA
J: TRBJ2-3

DNA: TGTGCCAGTACCGGGGCAGGGGAAATGGAGACCCAGTACTTC
CDR3: CASTGAGEMETQYF
D: NA
V: TRBV19
size: NA
J: TRBJ2-5

DNA: TGCGCCAGCAGCTTGGCGAGCGGGGGAGGAAATGAGCAGTTCTTC
CDR3: CASSLASGGGNEQFF
D: TRBD2
V: TRBV5-1
size: NA
J: TRBJ2-1

DNA: TGTGCCAGCAGTGATGACGGGGACTCAAGGGGCTACACCTTC
CDR3: CASSDDGDSRGYTF
D: NA
V: TRBV6-4
size: once
J: TRBJ1-2

DNA: TGTGCCAGCAGCTTAGTCTCGGGTTCGTCTGGAAACACCATATATTTT
CDR3: CASSLVSGSSGNTIYF
D: NA
V: TRBV11-2
size: NA
J: TRBJ1-3

DNA: TGCGCCAGCAGCGGCGGACAGGGGGGAACAGATACGCAGTATTTT
CDR3: CASSGGQGGTDTQYF
D: TRBD1
V: TRBV5-1
size: NA
J: TRBJ2-3

DNA: TGCGCCAGCAGCTTGGGACAGGGGAGGCCGGTTACTGAAGCTTTCTTT
CDR3: CASSLGQGRPVTEAFF
D: TRBD1
V: TRBV5-1
size: NA
J: TRBJ1-1

DNA: TGTGCCAGCAGGACATCCGGGGACAGGGCCCAGCCCCAGCATTTT
CDR3: CASRTSGDRAQPQHF
D: TRBD1
V: TRBV2
size: NA
J: TRBJ1-5

DNA: TGCGCCACCCTGGACACCTCCTACGAGCAGTACTTC
CDR3: CATLDTSYEQYF
D: NA
V: TRBV10-2
size: NA
J: TRBJ2-7

DNA: TGTGCCAGTAGGATAGACAGGGAGGGCAATCAGCCCCAGCATTTT
CDR3: CASRIDREGNQPQHF
D: TRBD1
V: TRBV19
size: NA
J: TRBJ1-5

DNA: TGTGCCAGCAGTGCAAGAAACAGGGAAAACACTGAAGCTTTCTTT
CDR3: CASSARNRENTEAFF
D: NA
V: TRBV6-1
size: NA
J: TRBJ1-1

DNA: TGTGCCAGCAGCCGGGCCATGACAGGGGCAAATGGCTACACCTTC
CDR3: CASSRAMTGANGYTF
D: TRBD1
V: TRBV7-2
size: NA
J: TRBJ1-2

DNA: TGTGCCAGCAAGGGGCAGAGCAATCAGCCCCAGCATTTT
CDR3: CASKGQSNQPQHF
D: NA
V: TRBV28
size: NA
J: TRBJ1-5

DNA: TGTGCCTGGAGTGGTATGGCAAGCTATGGCTACACCTTC
CDR3: CAWSGMASYGYTF
D: NA
V: TRBV30
size: once
J: TRBJ1-2

DNA: TGTGCCAGTAGTATAAGGGACAGGGGTGAAAACTACGAGCAGTACTTC
CDR3: CASSIRDRGENYEQYF
D: TRBD1
V: TRBV19
size: NA
J: TRBJ2-7

DNA: TGTGCCACCAGCGCCGGGGCGGGGGAGGCTTTCTTT
CDR3: CATSAGAGEAFF
D: NA
V: TRBV15
size: NA
J: TRBJ1-1

DNA: TGTGCCAGCAGGAAGACAGGCAACCAAGAGACCCAGTACTTC
CDR3: CASRKTGNQETQYF
D: NA
V: TRBV14
size: NA
J: TRBJ2-5

DNA: TGCGCCAGCAGCTTCGGGACAGGTGACTACGAGCAGTACTTC
CDR3: CASSFGTGDYEQYF
D: TRBD1
V: TRBV5-1
size: NA
J: TRBJ2-7

DNA: TGTGCCACCAGCAGTGTAGTTCGGGGACTAGAGAACAATGAGCAGTTCTTC
CDR3: CATSSVVRGLENNEQFF
D: TRBD2
V: TRBV15
size: NA
J: TRBJ2-1

DNA: TGTGCCAGCACCGAAAGGGGGAGGAACACTGAAGCTTTCTTT
CDR3: CASTERGRNTEAFF
D: NA
V: TRBV28
size: NA
J: TRBJ1-1

DNA: TGCGCCAGCAGCCAAGAGGGCTACTATGGCTACACCTTC
CDR3: CASSQEGYYGYTF
D: NA
V: TRBV4-1
size: NA
J: TRBJ1-2

DNA: TGTGCCAGCAGCTTGACTAGCGGGGTGGACAATGAGCAGTTCTTC
CDR3: CASSLTSGVDNEQFF
D: TRBD2
V: TRBV7-9
size: NA
J: TRBJ2-1

DNA: TGTGCCAGCAGCACACAGTACAGGGTTCGCAACACTGAAGCTTTCTTT
CDR3: CASSTQYRVRNTEAFF
D: NA
V: TRBV11-2
size: NA
J: TRBJ1-1

DNA: TGTGCCAGCAGCTTGGGACAGGGGGCCTTCTATGGCTACACCTTC
CDR3: CASSLGQGAFYGYTF
D: TRBD1
V: TRBV28
size: NA
J: TRBJ1-2